This TCR beta chain is from a study of blood T cell repertoires in COVID-19. Study information: Collection of acute and convalescent COVID-19 samples took place in the United States, Italy and Spain. Sources were T cells, B-cell-depleted T cells, or PBMCs; the material itself was cDNA or gDNA.

A remark on this clone: This sample includes further DNA sequences coding for the same CDR3.

This CDR3 contains 12 residues. V was clipped by 8 bases and J by 3 bases; unmatched bases: 3. The germline gives CDR1 MDHEN, CDR2 SYDVKM. Original analysis: Estimation of nucleated cell counts was performed using reference gene primer amplification. TCRdb's table, derived via immunoSEQ multiplex PCR, lists solely in-frame clones and lacks some. That table furnishes V, J and clone size, whereas the DNA furnished D and trimming. Among approximately 250,000 clones listed, 86% were seen once. The sample comprised peripheral blood. The clonotype was recovered from a man aged 35 to 55 with active or convalescent COVID-19. V gene TRBV28 combines with J gene TRBJ1-2; TRBD1 matches 7 bases. DNA of the CDR3: TGTGCCAGCTCCGGGACAGACTATGGCTACACCTTC. Its translation: CASSGTDYGYTF.